This entry describes one TCR beta chain. Original processing notes: Reference gene primer amplification gave estimated nucleated cell counts. Measured with immunoSEQ multiplex PCR; TCRdb has only the in-frame clones, and not every one. The V and J calls and clone size are taken from that table; D and trimming were inferred from the DNA. Of more than 100,000 clones in the sample, about 89% were seen once. V shed 0 bases and J 9 bases; nucleotides not matched to a gene: 4. CDR1 and CDR2 from the germline V gene are SQVTM and ANQGSEA. CDR3 size: 13 residues. The data belong to a study of blood T cell repertoires in COVID-19. Turning to the study itself: Collection of acute and convalescent COVID-19 samples took place in the United States, Italy and Spain.

This sequence originates from a man aged 50 to 59 with active COVID-19. The genes are TRBV29-1 and TRBJ1-2, with 10 bases lining up with TRBD1. Material: peripheral blood. The CDR3 region is CSVEETGGHRYTF. In DNA, the CDR3 is TGCAGCGTTGAAGAGACAGGGGGCCATCGCTACACCTTC.